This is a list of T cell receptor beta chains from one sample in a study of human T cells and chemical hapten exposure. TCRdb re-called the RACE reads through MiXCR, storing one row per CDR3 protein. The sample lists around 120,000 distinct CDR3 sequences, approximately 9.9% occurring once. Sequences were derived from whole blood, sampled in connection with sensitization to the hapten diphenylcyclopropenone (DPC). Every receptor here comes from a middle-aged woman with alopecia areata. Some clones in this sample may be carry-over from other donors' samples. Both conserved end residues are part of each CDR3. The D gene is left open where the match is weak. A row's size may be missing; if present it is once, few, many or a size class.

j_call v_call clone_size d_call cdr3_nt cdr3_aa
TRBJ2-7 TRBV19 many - TGTGCCAGTAGCGCCCCGGGACAAGGCTACTACGAGCAGTACTTC CASSAPGQGYYEQYF
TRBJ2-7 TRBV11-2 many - TGTGCCAGCAACCCCCCAGGCCTTCGCTACGAGCAGTACTTC CASNPPGLRYEQYF
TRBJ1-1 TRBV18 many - TGTGCCAGCTCACCGAGGGGGGTCATCGACACTGAAGCTTTCTTT CASSPRGVIDTEAFF
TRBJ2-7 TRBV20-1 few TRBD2 TGCAGTGCTAGAGAGGGTAGCGGGCTGACCTACGAGCAGTACTTC CSAREGSGLTYEQYF
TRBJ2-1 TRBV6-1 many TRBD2 TGTGCCAGCAGTGAAAGCGGGGGGTACAATGAGCAGTTCTTC CASSESGGYNEQFF
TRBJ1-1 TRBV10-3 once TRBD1 TGTGCCACCGGACAGGGTGGCACTGAAGCTTTCTTT CATGQGGTEAFF
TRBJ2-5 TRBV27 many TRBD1 TGTGCCAGCAACCCGACAGGGAGTGGGGTTGAGACCCAGTACTTC CASNPTGSGVETQYF
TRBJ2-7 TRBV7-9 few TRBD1 TGTGCCAGCAGCGCCGGGACAGGGGTTCTATACGAGCAGTACTTC CASSAGTGVLYEQYF
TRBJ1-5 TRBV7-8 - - TGTGCCAGCAGCAGGAAGGATCAGCCCCAGCATTTT CASSRKDQPQHF
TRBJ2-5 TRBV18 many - TGTGCCAGCTCACCCCTGGCGTCCGGGGAGACCCAGTACTTC CASSPLASGETQYF
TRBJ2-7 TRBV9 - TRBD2 TGTGCCAGCAGCGTAGTGGCTAGCGGCTACGAGCAGTACTTC CASSVVASGYEQYF
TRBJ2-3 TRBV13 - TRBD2 TGTGCCAGCAGCTTAGGACTAGCGGGTTCGGATACGCAGTATTTT CASSLGLAGSDTQYF
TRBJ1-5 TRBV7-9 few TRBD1 TGTGCCAGCCTCCAGGGGGATAGCAATCAGCCCCAGCATTTT CASLQGDSNQPQHF
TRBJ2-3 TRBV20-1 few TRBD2 TGCAGTGCTAGCCAGATCGGACTAGCGGGTCCCAAGCAGTATTTT CSASQIGLAGPKQYF
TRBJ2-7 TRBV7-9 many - TGTGCCAGCAGCTCCGCCCCGTATGGGTCATTGGGTGAGCAGTACTTC CASSSAPYGSLGEQYF
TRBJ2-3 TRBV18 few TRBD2 TGTGCCAGCTCACCACTGGTAGCGGGAGGTACAGATACGCAGTATTTT CASSPLVAGGTDTQYF
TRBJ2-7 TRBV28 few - TGTGCCAGCAGTCCCCTGGCGGGCACCACATACGAGCAGTACTTC CASSPLAGTTYEQYF
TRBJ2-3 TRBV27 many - TGTGCCAGCAGTTTATACGGCGGGAGCACAGATACGCAGTATTTT CASSLYGGSTDTQYF
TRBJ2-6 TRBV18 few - TGTGCCAGCTCACCACTGGAGGGAGGTGGGGCCAACGTCCTGACTTTC CASSPLEGGGANVLTF
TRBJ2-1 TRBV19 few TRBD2 TGTGCCAGTATGCGACTAGCGGGAGGGCTTGAGCAGTTCTTC CASMRLAGGLEQFF
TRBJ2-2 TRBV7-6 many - TGTGCCAGCAGCCAATCGATCGGGCCAAACACCGGGGAGCTGTTTTTT CASSQSIGPNTGELFF
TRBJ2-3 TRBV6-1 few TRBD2 TGTGCCAGCAGCGATAGCGGGAGCCCCACAGATACGCAGTATTTT CASSDSGSPTDTQYF